This T cell receptor beta chain stems from a study of PD-1 blockade in classical Hodgkin lymphoma (dated by TCRdb to the early 2020s). About the full investigation: Nivolumab dosing was 3 mg/kg intravenously every 2 weeks, continuing until either disease progression or unacceptable toxicity. A peripheral blood immune signature of response to PD-1 blockade in classical Hodgkin lymphoma was defined using TCR beta sequencing and CyTOF.

The Qiagen DNeasy kit was used to extract genomic DNA both from unsorted PBMCs and from the negatively selected CD4+ and CD8+ fractions. TCR beta CDR3 regions were subjected to amplification by immunoSEQ multiplex PCR with primers that anneal to V and J segments. A synthetic immune receptor repertoire was used to minimize amplification bias, and remaining bias was computationally removed after sequencing. Per the source publication's procedure: Repertoire diversity was quantified as the Shannon entropy index using custom Python scripts. Unsorted, CD4+ and CD8+ repertoires were examined separately, except in combined analyses, for which CD4+ and CD8+ sequences were merged in silico. A clone counted as expanded when the clone's frequency after treatment rose at least 2-fold relative to C1D1, and clones undetected at baseline were given a pseudocount of 0.5. Singleton clones were defined as clones with 0 or 1 copy at C1D1, and non-singleton clones were defined as clones with 2 or more copies. Clones expanded in unsorted samples were annotated as CD4+, CD8+ or unknown by matching protein sequences in sorted samples from the same patient. Wilcoxon tests were applied to paired samples to test diversity changes from C1D1 to C4D1. The table was pulled from immuneACCESS by TCRdb, which kept in-frame rearrangements only. Such tables lose some clones; where checked, under half of the loss comes from unresolved V genes, and the rest has no known cause. The D gene and trimming were derived from the DNA, and the V and J assignments and clone size from that table. The sample table lists tens of thousands of clones, roughly 80% of them with a count of one. The top ten constitute around 7.7% of the sample.

Concerning this clone itself: It has no known antigen specificity. The sample holds no much larger clone one base away, and base qualities are not on file.

Clipping removes 4 bases from V and 2 bases from J, with 9 as the unmatched junction base count. From its cysteine to its phenylalanine, the CDR3 spans 17 amino acids. The kept DNA is CDR3 alone, 51 bases in frame from the first base. The germline V gene encodes CDR1 SEHNR and CDR2 FQNEAQ (reference sequence). The label giving this sample's time point can be read as: cycle 2 day 1 (C2D1) of nivolumab. Every trial patient had relapsed following autologous stem cell transplantation, and prior brentuximab vedotin exposure was what differed among cohorts A, B and C. A total of over 50 patients with relapsed/refractory classical Hodgkin lymphoma made up the trial cohort, and each patient's best overall response was complete response, partial response or progressive disease. In the multi-cohort phase II CheckMate 205 trial, trial patients received single-agent nivolumab. An independent review committee assessed best overall response using the 2007 International Working Group response criteria. Trial PBMCs were collected immediately before nivolumab initiation (C1D1) and during therapy at cycle 2 day 1 and cycle 4 day 1. After peripheral blood was drawn into 8 mL Vacutainer Cell Preparation Tubes, PBMCs were isolated by centrifugation and then cryopreserved.

Results the study describes overall, beyond this receptor: Baseline TCR diversity was reported as lower in newly diagnosed patients than in healthy donors, and lower still in relapsed/refractory patients. Lower diversity was observed in patients in whom nivolumab was started less than 1 year after ASCT, and these patients were excluded from later analyses so that confounding by immune reconstitution would be avoided. The study was restricted to a single clinical trial cohort, and the causes of repertoire differences, possibly disease activity or prior therapy, were left undefined. CD4+ but not CD8+ TCR diversity rose significantly by C4D1 (p=0.0027 vs p=0.16), most apparent in complete responders (p=0.02). Among trial patients, those achieving complete response had baseline diversity similar to that of newly diagnosed patients, while diversity was significantly lower in partial responders and progressors.

Recombination connected TRBV7-9 to TRBJ2-3; TRBD1 matches 10 bases in the middle. The sample in question was peripheral blood mononuclear cells (PBMCs), obtained before the second cycle of nivolumab. The TCR was taken from a human donor with classical Hodgkin lymphoma. Read as DNA, the sequence is TGTGCCAGCAGCTCCAGGGGGGACAGGGGAGACACAGATACGCAGTATTTT. This sequence encodes CASSSRGDRGDTDTQYF.